These 26 T cell receptor beta chains share one sample of origin, sequenced in a study of T cell clones after liver transplantation (dated by TCRdb to the late 2010s). Libraries were built with the immunoSEQ multiplex PCR assay. The source is immuneACCESS, and TCRdb retained only in-frame sequences with V and J called. Part of the clones is not carried over; for the studies checked, unresolved V genes explain less than half of this, and the remainder is unexplained. Within this sample are tens of thousands of clones, with roughly 82% of them counted one time only. Around 0.5% of the sample lies in the top ten. Material: CD4+ T cells from blood, obtained almost 47 months after liver transplant. The receptor set was obtained from a human patient who received a liver transplant. Following a transplant, some T cells may be graft donor cells, not patient cells.

This clone is classed as medium-sized. The J gene is TRBJ1-3, the V gene TRBV7-9, with D possibly matching TRBD1 (5 bases). The V end lost 1 base, the J end lost 2 bases, and 12 bases lay between the germline ends. Germline V lookup: CDR1 SEHNR, CDR2 FQNEAQ (reference sequence). CDR3 size: 16 residues. For the CDR3, the DNA is TGTGCCAGCAGCTTAGTGTCTGGGACCACTGGAAACACCATATATTTT. Its translation: CASSLVSGTTGNTIYF.

The sample holds one count of this clone. The V gene is TRBV28, the J gene TRBJ2-1, with 10 bases that match TRBD2. With V trimmed by 6 bases and J by 9 bases, 8 bases remained unmatched. CDR3 length equals 14 residues. Germline V gene lookup returns CDR1 MDHEN and CDR2 SYDVKM. For the CDR3, the DNA is TGTGCCAGCAGCCCTCCAGGACTAGCGGCTGAGCAGTTCTTC. Translating it yields CASSPPGLAAEQFF.

This clone was observed a handful of times. This sequence joins TRBV5-1 and TRBJ1-5; no clear D gene. Per germline, CDR1 SGHRS and CDR2 YFSETQ. The V and J ends lost 0 bases and 3 bases respectively, with 4 bases between them. This CDR3 comprises 13 residues. CDR3 in amino acids: CASSLAVNQPQHF. CDR3 coding DNA: TGCGCCAGCAGCTTGGCCGTCAATCAGCCCCAGCATTTT.

The V and J genes are TRBV6-6 and TRBJ1-1; no reliable D call. Trimming took 4 bases from V and 4 from J, leaving 16 bases between them. Germline CDR1 MNHNY, CDR2 SVGAGI (reference sequence). The CDR3 consists of 15 residues. CDR3 region: CASSSSGSPITEAFF. DNA for the CDR3: TGTGCCAGCAGTTCCTCCGGGTCCCCGATCACTGAAGCTTTCTTT.

This clone was detected only a few times. The chain employs TRBV5-6 and TRBJ2-7, with 9 nucleotides matching TRBD1. Germline V CDR1 and CDR2: SGHDT, YYEEEE. CDR3 length: 12 residues. With V trimmed by 4 bases and J by 6 bases, 2 bases remained unmatched. The CDR3: CASSVTGGEQYF. The CDR3 region has the DNA TGTGCCAGCAGCGTGACAGGGGGCGAGCAGTACTTC.

The genes are TRBV29-1 and TRBJ2-1, with 12 bases identical to TRBD2. The ends lost 0 bases at V and 2 bases at J; junction bases unmatched: 2. Germline V lookup: CDR1 SQVTM, CDR2 ANQGSEA. This CDR3 contains 16 residues. Here the CDR3 reads CSVEDLAGGPYNEQFF. The CDR3, as DNA: TGCAGCGTTGAAGATCTAGCGGGAGGGCCCTACAATGAGCAGTTCTTC.

This rearrangement joins TRBV10-3 to TRBJ1-1; 8 nucleotides match TRBD1. V trimming: 4 bases; J trimming: 0 bases; junction bases outside the gene matches: 7. The CDR3 consists of 16 residues. CDR1 and CDR2 from the germline V gene are ENHRY and SYGVKD. In nucleotides, the CDR3 is TGTGCCATCAGTGGCGGGGGACAGGCTATGAACACTGAAGCTTTCTTT. Its translation: CAISGGGQAMNTEAFF.

This rearrangement joins TRBV28 to TRBJ2-6; 8 bases are shared with TRBD1. From germline, CDR1 is MDHEN and CDR2 SYDVKM. The V and J ends lost 4 bases and 1 base, in that order; junction bases with no gene match: 12. This CDR3 is built from 19 residues. Written as DNA, the CDR3 is TGTGCCAGCAGTTCCTACCACCTCGGGACAGGATCTGGGGCCAACGTCCTGACTTTC. As protein: CASSSYHLGTGSGANVLTF.

The rearrangement joins TRBV5-4 to TRBJ2-5; 7 nucleotides align to TRBD1. Germline lookup yields CDR1 SGHNT and CDR2 YYREEE (reference sequence). V dropped 0 bases and J dropped 4; count of bases not matched to a gene: 6. CDR3 length: 15 residues. CDR3 bases: TGTGCCAGCAGCTTGGGTTGGGACAGAGTAGAGACCCAGTACTTC. It encodes CASSLGWDRVETQYF. The full variable domain, completed using reference TRBV5-4 and TRBJ2-5, is ETGVTQSPTHLIKTRGQQVTLRCSSQSGHNTVSWYQQALGQGPQFIFQYYREEENGRGNFPPRFSGLQFPNYSSELNVNALELDDSALYLCASSLGWDRVETQYFGPGTRLLVL.

The chain uses TRBV7-8 and TRBJ1-5, with D perhaps matching TRBD1 (5 bases). There are 14 residues in the CDR3. Trimming cost V 3 bases and J 4 bases, with 10 bases left between them. Germline values: CDR1 SGHVS, CDR2 FQNEAQ. As DNA, the CDR3 is TGTGCCAGCAGCTTCGGACGGGGGAATCAGCCCCAGCATTTT. Its translation: CASSFGRGNQPQHF.

The genes are TRBV9 and TRBJ2-1, with D uncertain. CDR1 is SGDLS, CDR2 YYNGEE, per germline. CDR3 length: 14 residues. V was trimmed by 0 bases and J by 3 bases, leaving 7 bases between them. The CDR3 loop reads CASSVAGVYNEQFF. The DNA for the CDR3 is TGTGCCAGCAGCGTAGCTGGAGTCTACAATGAGCAGTTCTTC.

This clone was picked up one time. The junction departs from the called germline gene at one end, perhaps through a read error. This CDR3 reads CASSVVLYEKLFF. The CDR3 nucleotides read TGTGCTAGCAGCGTAGTCCTATACGAAAAACTGTTTTTT. The chain links TRBV7-7 to TRBJ1-4; D unclear. Germline V gene data show CDR1 as SSHAT and CDR2 as FNYEAQ (reference sequence). CDR3 length: 13 amino acids.

The chain has TRBV5-1 and TRBJ2-5; TRBD1 might be the D (5 bases). The germline CDR1 and CDR2 sequences are SGHRS and YFSETQ. V shed 7 bases and J shed 0 bases, with 22 bases lying between them. The CDR3 consists of 17 residues. The CDR3, as DNA: TGCGCCAGCCAAGGACACTCCAGAAAAACGTACCAAGAGACCCAGTACTTC. It yields the protein CASQGHSRKTYQETQYF.

Only one count was recorded for this clone. The chain couples TRBV5-1 to TRBJ2-4; no definite D call. The CDR3 runs to 18 residues. The V end was cut by 2 bases, the J end by 3 bases, with 21 bases between. Germline CDR1 reads SGHRS; CDR2 reads YFSETQ. The CDR3 nucleotides read TGCGCCAGCAGCTTAGGCTCTGGCGCGGTGCTAGACAAAAACATTCAGTACTTC. This sequence encodes CASSLGSGAVLDKNIQYF. Full variable domain (remainder filled in from reference TRBV5-1 and TRBJ2-4): KAGVTQTPRYLIKTRGQQVTLSCSPISGHRSVSWYQQTPGQGLQFLFEYFSETQRNKGNFPGRFSGRQFSNSRSEMNVSTLELGDSALYLCASSLGSGAVLDKNIQYFGAGTRLSVL.

V is TRBV7-2 and J is TRBJ2-3, with no clear D. Germline V gene sequence: CDR1 SGHTA, CDR2 FQGNSA. Trimming shortened V by 2 bases and J by 0 bases, and 18 bases separated the two germline ends. The CDR3 contains 18 residues. CDR3 in DNA: TGTGCCAGCAGCTTAAACGGATTGATAGCAAGCAGCACAGATACGCAGTATTTT. It yields the protein CASSLNGLIASSTDTQYF.

This clone was counted once. The chain links TRBV6-6 to TRBJ2-1; tentative D call: TRBD1 (7 bases). The ends were cut back, 6 bases at V and 7 bases at J, with 10 bases in the middle. The CDR3 has 12 amino acids. Germline-derived CDR1 and CDR2 are MNHNY and SVGAGI (reference sequence). CDR3 residues: CASSRGRNEQFF. In DNA, the CDR3 is TGTGCCAGCAGCAGGGGGAGGAATGAGCAGTTCTTC.

The V and J genes are TRBV6-1 and TRBJ2-7; 9 bases match TRBD1. Looked up from germline, CDR1 is MNHNS and CDR2 is SASEGT. V trimming: 4 bases; J trimming: 2 bases; junction bases outside the gene matches: 6. The CDR3 consists of 15 residues. The CDR3 loop is CASSVQTGGPYEQYF. The CDR3 coding sequence is TGTGCCAGCAGTGTACAGACAGGGGGTCCCTACGAGCAGTACTTC.

The J gene is TRBJ1-1, the V gene TRBV11-3; TRBD1 matches at 8 bases. Germline V gene data show CDR1 as SGHNT and CDR2 as YENEEA. The CDR3 is 12 amino acids. Germline trimming cut 4 bases from V and 8 bases from J; bases unmatched to any gene: 3. The DNA for the CDR3 is TGTGCCAGCAGCTCAAGACAGGGGGAAGCTTTCTTT. Translated, it gives CASSSRQGEAFF.

V gene TRBV9 combines with J gene TRBJ2-1; TRBD2 might be the D (5 bases). The ends were cut back, 1 base at V and 4 bases at J, with 12 bases in the middle. The germline CDR1 and CDR2 sequences are SGDLS and YYNGEE. This CDR3 is 15 amino acids long. CDR3 sequence (DNA): TGTGCCAGCAGCGTACAGGCTAGCTCTTACAATGAGCAGTTCTTC. The encoded protein is CASSVQASSYNEQFF.

The table lists this clone with a few counts. The chain joins TRBV28 to TRBJ1-2, with D hard to call. Deletions cut 2 bases from V and 1 base from J, with 2 bases between. Looked up from germline, CDR1 is MDHEN and CDR2 is SYDVKM. The CDR3 runs 12 residues. The CDR3 DNA reads as TGTGCCAGCAGTTTAGTTAACTATGGCTACACCTTC. It yields the protein CASSLVNYGYTF.

The V and J genes are TRBV28 and TRBJ2-7, with D perhaps given as TRBD1 or TRBD2 (5 bases each). CDR1 is MDHEN and CDR2 is SYDVKM in the germline V gene. Trimming shortened V by 6 bases and J by 4 bases, and 19 bases separated the two germline ends. The CDR3 has 15 residues. The CDR3 region has the DNA TGTGCCAGCAGCTCCCCGGGGCAGGCTCTTTACGAGCAGTACTTC. Protein: CASSSPGQALYEQYF.

This clone showed up just once. V gene TRBV27 combines with J gene TRBJ2-2, with TRBD1 matching over 7 bases. The CDR3 is 15 amino acids. Germline V gene sequence: CDR1 MNHEY, CDR2 SMNVEV (reference sequence). V trimming: 6 bases; J trimming: 0 bases; junction bases outside the gene matches: 4. CDR3 sequence (DNA): TGTGCCAGCAGGATCGACAGGGCGAACACCGGGGAGCTGTTTTTT. Translating it yields CASRIDRANTGELFF.

The chain couples TRBV2 to TRBJ1-2; D not certain. The CDR3 is made up of 14 amino acids. Germline V gene sequence: CDR1 SNHLY, CDR2 FYNNEI. Trimming stripped 4 bases from V and 2 bases from J, with 11 bases between. The CDR3 nucleotides read TGTGCCAGCAGTGCCTCCAGATTCAACTATGGCTACACCTTC. It is translated as CASSASRFNYGYTF.

This rearrangement joins TRBV2 to TRBJ2-5; tentative D call: TRBD1 (6 bases). V lost 5 bases to trimming and J lost 0 bases, with 13 bases between them. Germline V gene lookup returns CDR1 SNHLY and CDR2 FYNNEI. The CDR3 is made up of 15 amino acids. The CDR3 nucleotides are TGTGCCAGCAGTATACTCGGACAGTACCAAGAGACCCAGTACTTC. It translates to CASSILGQYQETQYF.

CDR3 protein: CASATGLQGGELFF. DNA for the CDR3: TGTGCCAGCGCTACGGGGCTTCAGGGCGGGGAGCTGTTTTTT. This chain uses TRBV7-3 with TRBJ2-2; D may correspond to TRBD1 or TRBD2 (5 bases each). Trimming shortened V by 8 bases and J by 7 bases, and 17 bases separated the two germline ends. This CDR3 is 14 amino acids long. Germline values: CDR1 SGHTA, CDR2 FQGTGA.

The V gene is TRBV5-1, the J gene TRBJ2-3; 8 bases are a match to TRBD1. V was clipped by 3 bases and J by 2 bases; unmatched bases: 5. Germline loops: CDR1 SGHRS, CDR2 YFSETQ. The CDR3 contains 15 residues. CDR3 nucleotides: TGCGCCAGCAGCTGGGACAGGTTAAACACAGATACGCAGTATTTT. Translating it yields CASSWDRLNTDTQYF.